This TCR beta chain derives from a study of blood T cell repertoires in COVID-19. Across the whole study: From the United States, Italy and Spain came samples of acute and convalescent COVID-19. PBMCs, B-cell-depleted T cells, or T cells provided the cDNA or gDNA that made up the material.

Per the authors' pipeline: Counts of nucleated cells, estimated from reference gene primer amplification, were obtained. The repertoire was sequenced with immunoSEQ multiplex PCR; TCRdb's copy has only in-frame clones and lacks some. The V and J calls and clone size are taken from that table; D and trimming were inferred from the DNA. The sample lists hundreds of thousands of clones, approximately 89% seen once, with under 8% in the top ten. Germline V gene data show CDR1 as GTSNPN and CDR2 as SVGIG (reference sequence). The CDR3 has 13 amino acids. The germline V and J ends were trimmed by 4 bases and 5 bases, with 11 bases remaining between them. Seattle patients were enrolled during active infection and followed longitudinally.

This receptor was taken from a woman aged 25 to 39 with COVID-19, enrolled during active disease. The chain couples TRBV30 to TRBJ1-4; no clear D. Sequencing input: peripheral blood. CDR3 residues: CAWTDELNEKLFF. DNA of the CDR3: TGTGCCTGGACTGATGAACTGAATGAAAAACTGTTTTTT.